These T cell receptor beta chains were read from a single sample in a study of cytomegalovirus exposure and HLA in healthy donors. Produced via immunoSEQ multiplex PCR; TCRdb's table is partial and in-frame only. Seen here are approximately 150,000 clones, about 84% observed once, and the top ten hold 4.8%. The sample comprised PBMCs. The receptor set was obtained from a man aged 18 to 35 in good health and CMV-seronegative. Each CDR3 is given with its conserved first and last residue. Each record gives: V gene, D gene, J gene, clone size, CDR3 DNA, CDR3 protein. D genes are given only for firm matches. Clone size is not always given. Where it is, it says once, few, many or a class for expanded clones.

TRBV5-1	TRBD1	TRBJ2-7	-	TGCGCCAGCAGCCAAGTGGACAGGCTTGTGCAGTACTTC	CASSQVDRLVQYF
TRBV7-2	-	TRBJ1-5	-	TGTGCCAGCAGCTTAGCCGGGGGGTACAATCAGCCCCAGCATTTT	CASSLAGGYNQPQHF
TRBV6-5	-	TRBJ2-7	-	TGTGCCAGCAGTCAAAACTACGAGCAGTACTTC	CASSQNYEQYF
TRBV6-5	TRBD1	TRBJ1-2	-	TGTGCCAGCAGTTACAGGACAGGGATCCCCGGCTACACCTTC	CASSYRTGIPGYTF
TRBV21-1	-	TRBJ1-1	-	TGTGCCAGCAGCACGGGGGTGTGGACTGAAGCTTTCTTT	CASSTGVWTEAFF
TRBV10-3	-	TRBJ1-2	once	TGTGCCATCAGTGGTAGTAGCCTGACAGAGTTATATGGCTACACCTTC	CAISGSSLTELYGYTF
TRBV6-4	-	TRBJ1-2	-	TGTGCCAACCATCTCGGAGACTCAAGCATCAACTATGGCTACACCTTC	CANHLGDSSINYGYTF
TRBV14	-	TRBJ1-3	-	TGTGCCAGCAGCCAATTTGGTCCAGACTCTGGAAACACCATATATTTT	CASSQFGPDSGNTIYF
TRBV19	TRBD1	TRBJ1-5	-	TGTGCCAGTAGTTCGAGACAGGGCGGTCAGCCCCAGCATTTT	CASSSRQGGQPQHF
TRBV19	-	TRBJ1-1	-	TGTGCCAGTGGAGCTGGAGTGATGAACACTGAAGCTTTCTTT	CASGAGVMNTEAFF
TRBV5-1	-	TRBJ2-1	-	TGCGCCAGCAGCTCCCGTTGGGGGGATAGCTCCTACAATGAGCAGTTCTTC	CASSSRWGDSSYNEQFF
TRBV28	-	TRBJ2-7	-	TGTGCCAGCAGTTCCCGGGGGTCCTACGAGCAGTACTTC	CASSSRGSYEQYF
TRBV5-4	-	TRBJ2-3	-	TGTGCCAGCAGCTTGAGTAGTGGCGGAGATACGCAGTATTTT	CASSLSSGGDTQYF
TRBV6-5	-	TRBJ1-3	few	TGTGCCAGCAGTAGCCTAATCTCTGGAAACACCATATATTTT	CASSSLISGNTIYF
TRBV25-1	-	TRBJ2-7	-	TGTGCCAGCAGTGAATCGGAGTCATCTCCCTACGAGCAGTACTTC	CASSESESSPYEQYF
TRBV7-6	TRBD2	TRBJ2-3	-	TGTGCCAGCAGCACCAGCGGGGGGGCCGGAGATACGCAGTATTTT	CASSTSGGAGDTQYF
TRBV5-1	TRBD2	TRBJ2-7	-	TGCGCCAGCAGCTTGGCTAGCGGGGTTTTCTACGAGCAGTACTTC	CASSLASGVFYEQYF
TRBV27	TRBD1	TRBJ1-1	-	TGTGCCGCCAGCAGTTACAGGACAGGGTACACTGAAGCTTTCTTT	CAASSYRTGYTEAFF
TRBV2	-	TRBJ2-1	-	TGTGCCAGCAGTGAGCGTTTTCAGGGGATTGAGCAGTTCTTC	CASSERFQGIEQFF
TRBV30	-	TRBJ2-1	-	TGTGCCTGGAGTGTAACCTCTCGGAATGAGCAGTTCTTC	CAWSVTSRNEQFF
TRBV27	-	TRBJ2-3	-	TGTGCCAGCAGTTCCCTTGGCCCTAGCACAGATACGCAGTATTTT	CASSSLGPSTDTQYF
TRBV1	-	TRBJ2-3	once	TGCACCAGCAGCTCAAGGGTGGGGGCGGCAGATACGCAGTATTTT	CTSSSRVGAADTQYF
TRBV9	-	TRBJ2-1	-	TGTGCCAGCAGCGTAGAGGGAGATACTGAGCAGTTCTTC	CASSVEGDTEQFF
TRBV7-8	TRBD1	TRBJ1-2	-	TGTGCCAGCAGCGCCAGACAGGGGAAGGAAGGAGGCTACACCTTC	CASSARQGKEGGYTF
TRBV7-9	TRBD1	TRBJ1-5	once	TGTGCCAGCAGCTCGGGGACAGGGGGCATTCAGCCCCAGCATTTT	CASSSGTGGIQPQHF
TRBV28	-	TRBJ1-5	-	TGTGCCAGCAGTTTAGTGGGCCAGCCCCAGCATTTT	CASSLVGQPQHF
TRBV5-6	-	TRBJ2-7	-	TGTGCCAGCAGCAGCCCCCGGAGGGCCTACTACGAGCAGTACTTC	CASSSPRRAYYEQYF
TRBV29-1	TRBD2	TRBJ2-7	-	TGCAGCGTTGGCGGGAGTGGGAGGTACGAGCAGTACTTC	CSVGGSGRYEQYF
TRBV6-6	-	TRBJ1-3	few	TGTGCCAGCAGTCGCCAGGGATACGGAAACACCATATATTTT	CASSRQGYGNTIYF
TRBV7-9	TRBD1	TRBJ2-3	-	TGTGCCAGCAGCTGGTACCGGGACAGAATGGGTAGAGATACGCAGTATTTT	CASSWYRDRMGRDTQYF
TRBV5-1	-	TRBJ2-7	few	TGCGCCAGCAGCTTGGAAGGGAGCTTGTACGAGCAGTACTTC	CASSLEGSLYEQYF
TRBV28	-	TRBJ1-2	-	TGTGCCAGCAGCTTGCAGGGTCGGGGCTACACCTTC	CASSLQGRGYTF
TRBV6-5	TRBD2	TRBJ2-7	-	TGTGCCAGCAGTTCCGTAGCGGGGGGTAACTACGAGCAGTACTTC	CASSSVAGGNYEQYF
TRBV4-1	-	TRBJ2-5	few	TGCGCCAGCAGCCAAGAGTCCCCGAGACAAGAGACCCAGTACTTC	CASSQESPRQETQYF
TRBV18	TRBD1	TRBJ2-1	-	TGTGCCAGCTCAAGGAGTCCAGGGGGCGGGAATGAGCAGTTCTTC	CASSRSPGGGNEQFF
TRBV9	TRBD1	TRBJ1-2	-	TGTGCCAGCAGCCCCCGGACAGGGCTGAACTATGGCTACACCTTC	CASSPRTGLNYGYTF
TRBV11-2	TRBD2	TRBJ2-7	once	TGTGCCAGCAGCCCTTTAGCGGGGGTGGCCTACGAGCAGTACTTC	CASSPLAGVAYEQYF
TRBV20-1	-	TRBJ1-2	-	TGCAGTGCAAATCAGGGTCTCGGCTACACCTTC	CSANQGLGYTF
TRBV6-5	-	TRBJ2-7	few	TGTGCCAGCAGTTTTGACATAACCTACGAGCAGTACTTC	CASSFDITYEQYF
TRBV7-8	TRBD2	TRBJ2-3	-	TGTGCCAGCAGCCCTAGCGGGGGCACAGATACGCAGTATTTT	CASSPSGGTDTQYF
TRBV6-6	TRBD1	TRBJ1-2	-	TGTGCCAGCAGTTCAACAGGGGGCTGGGCCTATGGCTACACCTTC	CASSSTGGWAYGYTF
TRBV13	-	TRBJ2-7	-	TGTGCCAGCAGCCTAACCTCCTACGAGCAGTACTTC	CASSLTSYEQYF
TRBV7-2	-	TRBJ1-1	-	TGTGCCAGCAGCTTAGTCGGGGGGCTCACTGAAGCTTTCTTT	CASSLVGGLTEAFF
TRBV18	TRBD2	TRBJ2-5	-	TGTGCCAGCTCACCCGAACCGGGGGGTGAGGGGACCCAGTACTTC	CASSPEPGGEGTQYF
TRBV5-6	TRBD1	TRBJ2-7	-	TGTGCCAGCAGCTTGGCCGGGACAGGGTTGTACGAGCAGTACTTC	CASSLAGTGLYEQYF
TRBV5-4	TRBD2	TRBJ2-7	-	TGTGCCAGCAGCCTAGGACTAGCGGATACCTACGAGCAGTACTTC	CASSLGLADTYEQYF
TRBV4-1	TRBD1	TRBJ2-7	few	TGCGCCAGCAGTCGGACAGGGGGATCCTACGAGCAGTACTTC	CASSRTGGSYEQYF
TRBV15	-	TRBJ1-5	-	TGTGCCACCAGCAGAGAAAGAGGACTGAACTTGCCCCAGCATTTT	CATSRERGLNLPQHF
TRBV5-4	TRBD2	TRBJ2-3	-	TGTGCCAGCAGCTTTTTTTCCTACGACAAGGAGCGGGAGGATACGCAGTATTTT	CASSFFSYDKEREDTQYF
TRBV2	TRBD1	TRBJ2-2	once	TGTGCCAGCATAGGGGGCGCCGGGAACACCGGGGAGCTGTTTTTT	CASIGGAGNTGELFF
TRBV27	TRBD1	TRBJ1-2	-	TGTGCCAGCAGTCCCGGGGACAGGGCATTGGGGAACTATGGCTACACCTTC	CASSPGDRALGNYGYTF
TRBV5-6	TRBD2	TRBJ2-7	-	TGTGCCAGCAGCTTGGGGCTAGCGGTAACCTACGAGCAGTACTTC	CASSLGLAVTYEQYF
TRBV5-6	-	TRBJ2-6	-	TGTGCCAGCAGCCCGGACACCACCTCTGGGGCCAACGTCCTGACTTTC	CASSPDTTSGANVLTF
TRBV10-3	-	TRBJ1-1	-	TGTGCCATCATTGACAGTTTGGTCACTGAAGCTTTCTTT	CAIIDSLVTEAFF
TRBV5-1	TRBD1	TRBJ2-2	once	TGCGCCAGCAGCCCCGACAGGGCGGGCGGGGAGCTGTTTTTT	CASSPDRAGGELFF
TRBV6-1	-	TRBJ1-3	-	TGTGCCAGCTTGGGAAGGGGAGGACTCGGAAACACCATATATTTT	CASLGRGGLGNTIYF